The clone carrying this T cell receptor beta chain appeared a single time. The data stem from a study of prognosis after radiotherapy for stage I lung cancer. In the study overall: Radiotherapy was SBRT in 3 to 5 fractions with a biologically effective dose of at least 100 Gy. Distant metastasis occurred in a handful of patients at a median of about seven months after radiotherapy, while roughly 16 showed no significant progression.

Amplification of TCR beta CDR3 from genomic DNA used two-round multiplex PCR. With primers specific to each TRBV and TRBJ gene, the first-round PCR was performed. TCRdb redid the calling of the multiplex PCR reads with MiXCR, one entry per CDR3 protein. The sample has 15,000 or so distinct CDR3 sequences, roughly two fifths seen once. The sequencing here drew on PBMCs, taken before or after stereotactic body radiation therapy (not recorded which). The receptor was isolated from a donor over 45 with non-small cell lung cancer.

CDR3 DNA sequence: TGTGCCAGCAGTTTGTCTGGTGCGGCTCGGGATGAGCAGTTCTTC. It specifies CASSLSGAARDEQFF. The V call is TRBV6-2 or TRBV6-3, the J call TRBJ2-1; D unresolved. This CDR3 has 15 amino acids. Germline assignment: CDR1 MNHEY and CDR2 SVGEGT. Trimming took off 4 bases at V and 8 bases at J, with 18 bases between the two ends.